Listed below are T cell receptor beta chains from one sample, sequenced in a study of cytomegalovirus exposure and HLA in healthy donors. Using immunoSEQ multiplex PCR, the repertoire was profiled, and TCRdb retains in-frame clones only, with some absent. The table includes approximately 78,000 clones, 65% to 70% detected once. The sample comprised PBMCs. These receptors were collected from a man in his forties in good health and CMV-seropositive. The CDR3 runs from the conserved cysteine through the conserved F or W. The D gene is left open where the match is weak. The listing skips clone size in some rows; elsewhere it reads once, few, many or a size class.

clone size,D gene,J gene,V gene,CDR3 protein,CDR3 DNA
many,TRBD2,TRBJ2-2,TRBV13,CASSLALYPGGTGELFF,TGTGCCAGCAGCTTAGCCCTCTATCCGGGGGGGACCGGGGAGCTGTTTTTT
.,.,TRBJ2-7,TRBV6-1,CASSFNRVPLF,TGTGCCAGCTCCTTTAACAGGGTACCCTTGTTC
.,.,TRBJ2-2,TRBV5-6,CASSRQSLNTGELFF,TGTGCCAGCAGCCGACAAAGCCTGAACACCGGGGAGCTGTTTTTT
.,TRBD1,TRBJ1-2,TRBV2,CATRQGTWSGYTF,TGTGCCACCAGACAGGGGACCTGGAGTGGCTACACCTTC
.,.,TRBJ2-2,TRBV2,CASSQGRHTGELFF,TGTGCCAGTAGCCAGGGGCGTCACACCGGGGAGCTGTTTTTT
.,.,TRBJ2-7,TRBV11-3,CASSSLTSGSYEQYF,TGTGCCAGCAGCTCCCTGACTAGTGGCTCCTACGAGCAGTACTTC
few,TRBD2,TRBJ2-7,TRBV5-1,CASSLSPRGTSGNEQYF,TGCGCCAGCAGCTTAAGCCCCCGGGGGACTAGCGGAAACGAGCAGTACTTC
.,.,TRBJ1-2,TRBV6-5,CASSLQGGKDGYTF,TGTGCCAGCAGCCTACAGGGAGGGAAGGATGGCTACACCTTC
.,TRBD1,TRBJ2-3,TRBV2,CASSITGADTQYF,TGTGCCAGCAGTATCACAGGGGCAGATACGCAGTATTTT
once,.,TRBJ1-3,TRBV5-8,CASSKQGRSGNTIYF,TGTGCCAGCAGCAAGCAGGGGCGATCTGGAAACACCATATATTTT
.,.,TRBJ2-7,TRBV11-3,CASSPTLGEQYF,TGTGCCAGCAGCCCGACTTTGGGCGAGCAGTACTTC
few,.,TRBJ2-5,TRBV7-6,CASSLAYQHRGRGETQYF,TGTGCCAGCAGCTTAGCTTACCAACATCGAGGGCGCGGGGAGACCCAGTACTTC
.,.,TRBJ2-3,TRBV30,CAWSGGIPGDTQYF,TGTGCCTGGAGCGGGGGAATCCCCGGAGATACGCAGTATTTT
.,.,TRBJ2-1,TRBV2,CASSEGAGEQFF,TGTGCCAGCAGTGAGGGCGCAGGCGAGCAGTTCTTC
.,.,TRBJ1-3,TRBV10-3,CAISEGLYSGNTIYF,TGTGCCATCAGTGAGGGACTCTACTCTGGAAACACCATATATTTT
.,.,TRBJ1-1,TRBV30,CASQASKTEAFF,TGTGCCTCGCAGGCTTCGAAAACTGAAGCTTTCTTT
.,.,TRBJ2-5,TRBV7-2,CASSLEAGLETQYF,TGTGCCAGCAGCTTAGAAGCAGGCCTAGAGACCCAGTACTTC
few,TRBD1,TRBJ2-5,TRBV5-1,CASKGDRGTETQYF,TGCGCCAGCAAGGGTGACAGGGGCACCGAGACCCAGTACTTC
few,TRBD2,TRBJ2-3,TRBV6-1,CASSEEAGGTDTQYF,TGTGCCAGCAGTGAAGAGGCGGGAGGCACAGATACGCAGTATTTT
few,TRBD1,TRBJ2-2,TRBV2,CASRSRQGSTGELFF,TGTGCCAGCAGATCCCGACAGGGGAGCACCGGGGAGCTGTTTTTT
.,.,TRBJ1-2,TRBV29-1,CSVEEVHGYTF,TGCAGCGTTGAGGAGGTGCATGGCTACACCTTC
.,TRBD2,TRBJ2-3,TRBV5-4,CASSWPGLAGGPTDTQYF,TGTGCCAGCAGCTGGCCGGGACTAGCGGGGGGGCCCACAGATACGCAGTATTTT
.,TRBD1,TRBJ1-2,TRBV7-2,CASSMTGITYGYTF,TGTGCCAGCAGCATGACAGGGATAACCTATGGCTACACCTTC
.,TRBD1,TRBJ1-1,TRBV9,CASSSDRAKTEAFF,TGTGCCAGCAGCTCGGACAGGGCGAAAACTGAAGCTTTCTTT
.,TRBD1,TRBJ1-2,TRBV4-1,CASSSGQGNYGYTF,TGCGCCAGCAGCTCGGGACAGGGAAACTATGGCTACACCTTC
.,.,TRBJ1-6,TRBV30,CAWSGFPSLYSPLHF,TGTGCCTGGAGTGGATTCCCCAGTTTATATTCACCCCTCCACTTT